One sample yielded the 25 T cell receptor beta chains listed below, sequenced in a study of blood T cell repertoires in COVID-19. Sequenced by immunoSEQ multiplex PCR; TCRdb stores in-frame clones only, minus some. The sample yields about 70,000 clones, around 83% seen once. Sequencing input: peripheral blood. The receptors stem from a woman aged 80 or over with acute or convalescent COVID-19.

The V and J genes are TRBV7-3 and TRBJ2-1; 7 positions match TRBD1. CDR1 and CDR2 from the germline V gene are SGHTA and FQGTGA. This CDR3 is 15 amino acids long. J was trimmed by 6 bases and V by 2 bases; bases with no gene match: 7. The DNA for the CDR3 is TGTGCCAGCAGCTTAGGGGGACAGAGGGGCAATGAGCAGTTCTTC. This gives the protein CASSLGGQRGNEQFF.

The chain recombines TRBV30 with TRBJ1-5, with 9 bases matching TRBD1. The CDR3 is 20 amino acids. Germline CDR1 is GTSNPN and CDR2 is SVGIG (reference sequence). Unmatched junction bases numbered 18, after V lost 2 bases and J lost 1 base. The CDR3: CAWSSNPYRGPGWSNQPQHF. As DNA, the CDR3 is TGTGCCTGGAGTTCTAACCCCTACAGGGGGCCGGGATGGAGCAATCAGCCCCAGCATTTT. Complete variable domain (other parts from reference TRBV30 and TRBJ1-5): SQTIHQWPATLVQPVGSPLSLECTVEGTSNPNLYWYRQAAGRGLQLLFYSVGIGQISSEVPQNLSASRPQDRQFILSSKKLLLSDSGFYLCAWSSNPYRGPGWSNQPQHFGDGTRLSIL.

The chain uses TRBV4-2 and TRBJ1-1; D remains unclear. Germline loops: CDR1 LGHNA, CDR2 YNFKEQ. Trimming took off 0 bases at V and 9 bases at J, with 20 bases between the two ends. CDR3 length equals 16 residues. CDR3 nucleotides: TGTGCCAGCAGCCAAGATTCGGGTTCGGGGAGACTGAAAGCTTTCTTT. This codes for CASSQDSGSGRLKAFF.

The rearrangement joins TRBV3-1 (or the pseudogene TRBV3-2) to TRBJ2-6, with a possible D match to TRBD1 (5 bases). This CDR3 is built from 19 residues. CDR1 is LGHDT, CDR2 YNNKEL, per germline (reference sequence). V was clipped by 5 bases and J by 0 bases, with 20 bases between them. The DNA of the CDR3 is TGTGCCAGCAGCACTGAGGTCAGGGCCCAAAGCTCTGGGGCCAACGTCCTGACTTTC. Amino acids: CASSTEVRAQSSGANVLTF.

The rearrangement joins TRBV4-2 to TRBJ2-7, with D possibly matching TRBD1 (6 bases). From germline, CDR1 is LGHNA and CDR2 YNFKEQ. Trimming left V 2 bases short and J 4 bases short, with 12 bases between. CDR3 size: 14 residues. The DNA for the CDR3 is TGTGCCAGCAGCCAACCGGGACACCTGTACGAGCAGTACTTC. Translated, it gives CASSQPGHLYEQYF.

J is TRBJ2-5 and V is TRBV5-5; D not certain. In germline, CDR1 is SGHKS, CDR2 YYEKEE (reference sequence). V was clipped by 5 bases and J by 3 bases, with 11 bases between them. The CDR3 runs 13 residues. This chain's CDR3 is CASSFTVEETQYF. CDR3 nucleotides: TGTGCCAGCAGTTTCACAGTTGAAGAGACCCAGTACTTC.

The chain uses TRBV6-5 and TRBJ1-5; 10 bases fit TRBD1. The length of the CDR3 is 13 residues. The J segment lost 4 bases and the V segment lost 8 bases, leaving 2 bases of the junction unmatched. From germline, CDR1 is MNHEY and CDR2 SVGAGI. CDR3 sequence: CASRDRGNQPQHF. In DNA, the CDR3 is TGTGCCAGCCGGGACAGGGGAAATCAGCCCCAGCATTTT.

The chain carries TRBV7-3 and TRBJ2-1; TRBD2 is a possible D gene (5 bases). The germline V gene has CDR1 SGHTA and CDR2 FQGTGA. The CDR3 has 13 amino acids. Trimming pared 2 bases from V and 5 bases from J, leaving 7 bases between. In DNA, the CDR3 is TGTGCCAGCAGCTTAGGACTGAACAATGAGCAGTTCTTC. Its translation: CASSLGLNNEQFF.

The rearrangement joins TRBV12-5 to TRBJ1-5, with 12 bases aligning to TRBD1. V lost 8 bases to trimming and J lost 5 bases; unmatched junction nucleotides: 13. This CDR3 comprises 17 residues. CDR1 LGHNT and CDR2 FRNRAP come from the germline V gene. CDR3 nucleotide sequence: TGTGCTAGTACAACCCCTTCGGGACAGGGGGCTCATCAGCCCCAGCATTTT. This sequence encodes CASTTPSGQGAHQPQHF.

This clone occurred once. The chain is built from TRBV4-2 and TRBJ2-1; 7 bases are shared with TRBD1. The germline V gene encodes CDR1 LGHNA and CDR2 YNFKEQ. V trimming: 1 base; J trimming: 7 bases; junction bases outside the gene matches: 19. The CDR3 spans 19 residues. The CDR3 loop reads CASSQGPGAGGISENEQFF. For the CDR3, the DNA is TGTGCCAGCAGCCAAGGGCCCGGGGCAGGGGGAATATCGGAAAATGAGCAGTTCTTC.

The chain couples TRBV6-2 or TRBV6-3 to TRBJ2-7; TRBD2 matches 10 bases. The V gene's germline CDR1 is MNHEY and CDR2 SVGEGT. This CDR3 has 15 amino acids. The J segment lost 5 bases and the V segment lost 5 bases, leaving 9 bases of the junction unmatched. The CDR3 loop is CASSRPSGGAHEQYF. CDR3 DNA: TGTGCCAGCAGTCGCCCCAGCGGGGGGGCCCACGAGCAGTACTTC.

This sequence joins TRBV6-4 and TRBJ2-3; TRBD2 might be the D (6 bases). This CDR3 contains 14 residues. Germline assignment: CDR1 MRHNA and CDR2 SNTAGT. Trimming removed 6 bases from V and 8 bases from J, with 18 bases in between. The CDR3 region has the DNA TGTGCCAGCAGGGGGGAAGACTTCGGGGGTACGCAGTATTTT. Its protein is CASRGEDFGGTQYF.

DNA of the CDR3: TGTGCCAGCATTAACTTTCCGGGACTAGCGACAGATACGCAGTATTTT. It codes for CASINFPGLATDTQYF. This chain connects TRBV2 to TRBJ2-3; 10 positions match TRBD2. After removal of 7 bases from V and 3 bases from J, the junction contained 10 bases not matched to a gene. From germline, CDR1 is SNHLY and CDR2 FYNNEI. The CDR3 has 16 residues.

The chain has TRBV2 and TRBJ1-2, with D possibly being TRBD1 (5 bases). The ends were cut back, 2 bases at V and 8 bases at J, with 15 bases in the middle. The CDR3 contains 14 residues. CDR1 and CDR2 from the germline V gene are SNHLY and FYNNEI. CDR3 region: CASSESRRAGGYTF. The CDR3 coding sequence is TGTGCCAGCAGTGAATCAAGGAGGGCAGGGGGCTACACCTTC.

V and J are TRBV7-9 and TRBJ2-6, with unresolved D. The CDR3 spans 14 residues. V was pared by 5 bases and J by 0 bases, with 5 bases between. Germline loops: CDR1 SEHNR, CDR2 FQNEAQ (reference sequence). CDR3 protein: CASSPFSGANVLTF. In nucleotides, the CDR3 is TGTGCCAGCAGCCCTTTCTCTGGGGCCAACGTCCTGACTTTC.

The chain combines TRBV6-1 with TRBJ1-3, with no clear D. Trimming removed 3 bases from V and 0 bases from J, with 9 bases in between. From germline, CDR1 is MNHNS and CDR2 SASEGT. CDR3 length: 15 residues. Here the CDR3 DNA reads TGTGCCAGCAGTGAGGCGGACTTCTCTGGAAACACCATATATTTT. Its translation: CASSEADFSGNTIYF.

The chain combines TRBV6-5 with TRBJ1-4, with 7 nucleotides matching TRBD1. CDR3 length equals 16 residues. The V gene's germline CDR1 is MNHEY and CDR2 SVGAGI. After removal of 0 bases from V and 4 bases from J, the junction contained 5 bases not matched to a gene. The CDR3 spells CASSYSVRDSNEKLFF. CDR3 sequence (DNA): TGTGCCAGCAGTTACTCAGTTCGGGACAGTAATGAAAAACTGTTTTTT.

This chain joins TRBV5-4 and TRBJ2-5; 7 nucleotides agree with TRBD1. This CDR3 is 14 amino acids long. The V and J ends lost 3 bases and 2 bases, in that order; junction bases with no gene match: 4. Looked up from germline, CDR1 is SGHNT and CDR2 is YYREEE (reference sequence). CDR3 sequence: CASSSKTGQETQYF. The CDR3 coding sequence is TGTGCCAGCAGCTCCAAGACAGGGCAAGAGACCCAGTACTTC.

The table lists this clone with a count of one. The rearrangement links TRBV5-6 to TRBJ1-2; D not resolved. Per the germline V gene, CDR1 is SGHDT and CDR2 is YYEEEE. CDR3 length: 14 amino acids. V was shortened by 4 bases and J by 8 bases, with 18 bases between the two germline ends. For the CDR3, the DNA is TGTGCCAGCAGCCCCAATAGGAGAGAGGGAGGCTACACCTTC. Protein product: CASSPNRREGGYTF.

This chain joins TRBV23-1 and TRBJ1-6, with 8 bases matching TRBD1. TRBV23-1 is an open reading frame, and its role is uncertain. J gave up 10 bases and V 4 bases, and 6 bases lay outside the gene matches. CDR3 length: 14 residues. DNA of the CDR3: TGCGCCAGCAGTCTACGGACAGGGCAATCACCCCTCCACTTT. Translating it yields CASSLRTGQSPLHF.

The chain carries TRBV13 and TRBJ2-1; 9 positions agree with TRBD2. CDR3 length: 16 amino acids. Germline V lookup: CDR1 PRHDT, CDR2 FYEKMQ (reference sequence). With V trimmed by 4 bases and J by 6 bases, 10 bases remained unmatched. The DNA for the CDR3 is TGTGCCAGCAGCTCCACAAGCGGGGGGTGGACCAATGAGCAGTTCTTC. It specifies CASSSTSGGWTNEQFF.

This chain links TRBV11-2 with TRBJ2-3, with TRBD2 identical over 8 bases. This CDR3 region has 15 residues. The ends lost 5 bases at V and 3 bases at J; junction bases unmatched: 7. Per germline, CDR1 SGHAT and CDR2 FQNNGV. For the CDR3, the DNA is TGTGCCAGCAGCCCCCTTAGCGGGGCGACAGATACGCAGTATTTT. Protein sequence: CASSPLSGATDTQYF.

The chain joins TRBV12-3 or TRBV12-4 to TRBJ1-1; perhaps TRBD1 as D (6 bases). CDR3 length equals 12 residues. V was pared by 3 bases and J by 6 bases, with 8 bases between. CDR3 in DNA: TGTGCCAGCAGTTTTTCAGGGGCTGAAGCTTTCTTT. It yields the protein CASSFSGAEAFF.

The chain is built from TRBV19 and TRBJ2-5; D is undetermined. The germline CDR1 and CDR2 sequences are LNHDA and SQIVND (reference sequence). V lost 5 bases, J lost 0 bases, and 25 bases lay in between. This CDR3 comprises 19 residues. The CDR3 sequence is CASSSNGYGQTTHQETQYF. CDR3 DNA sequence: TGTGCCAGTAGTTCCAATGGGTACGGCCAGACAACTCACCAAGAGACCCAGTACTTC.

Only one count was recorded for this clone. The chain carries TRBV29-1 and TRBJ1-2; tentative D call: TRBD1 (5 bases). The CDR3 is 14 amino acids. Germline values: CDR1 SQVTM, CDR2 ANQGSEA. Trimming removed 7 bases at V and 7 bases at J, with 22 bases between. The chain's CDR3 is CSAADHGGGLGYTF. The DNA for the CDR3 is TGCAGCGCCGCCGACCATGGGGGGGGTCTTGGCTACACCTTC.